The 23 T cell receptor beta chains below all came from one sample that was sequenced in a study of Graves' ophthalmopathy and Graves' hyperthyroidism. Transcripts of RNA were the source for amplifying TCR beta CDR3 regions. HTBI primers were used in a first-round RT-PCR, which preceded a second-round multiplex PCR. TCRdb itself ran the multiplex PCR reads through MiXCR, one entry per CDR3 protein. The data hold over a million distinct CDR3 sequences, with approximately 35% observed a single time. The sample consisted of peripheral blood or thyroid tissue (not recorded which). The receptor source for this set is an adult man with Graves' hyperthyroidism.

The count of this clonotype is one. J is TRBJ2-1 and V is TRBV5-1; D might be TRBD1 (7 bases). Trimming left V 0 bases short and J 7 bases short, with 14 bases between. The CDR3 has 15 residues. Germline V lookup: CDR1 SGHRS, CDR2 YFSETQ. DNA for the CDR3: TGCGCCAGCAGCTTGGCCGGAGGGGGCTTTAATGAGCAGTTCTTC. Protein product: CASSLAGGGFNEQFF.

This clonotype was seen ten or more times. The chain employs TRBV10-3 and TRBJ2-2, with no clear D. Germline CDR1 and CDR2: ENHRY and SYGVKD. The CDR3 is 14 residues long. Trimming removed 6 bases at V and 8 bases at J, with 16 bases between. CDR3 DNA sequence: TGTGCCATCAGCGAGCTACCGACGTGGGGGGAGCTGTTTTTT. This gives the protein CAISELPTWGELFF.

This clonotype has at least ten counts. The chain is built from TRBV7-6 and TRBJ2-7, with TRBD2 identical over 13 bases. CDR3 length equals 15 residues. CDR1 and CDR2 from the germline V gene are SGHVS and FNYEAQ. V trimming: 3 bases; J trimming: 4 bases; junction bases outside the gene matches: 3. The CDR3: CASSFGLAGVYEQYF. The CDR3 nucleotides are TGTGCCAGCAGCTTCGGACTAGCGGGAGTTTACGAGCAGTACTTC.

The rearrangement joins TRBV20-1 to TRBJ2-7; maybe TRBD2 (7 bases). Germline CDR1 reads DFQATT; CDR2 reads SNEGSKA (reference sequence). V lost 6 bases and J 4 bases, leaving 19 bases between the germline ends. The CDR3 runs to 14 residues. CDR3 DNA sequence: TGCAGTGCCGGAGGGGGGAGGGCCATATACGAGCAGTACTTC. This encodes CSAGGGRAIYEQYF.

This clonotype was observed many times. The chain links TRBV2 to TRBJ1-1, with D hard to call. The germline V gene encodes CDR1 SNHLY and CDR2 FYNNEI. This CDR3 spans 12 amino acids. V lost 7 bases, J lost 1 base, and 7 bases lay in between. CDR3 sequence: CASKVQNTEAFF. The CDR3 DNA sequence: TGTGCCAGCAAGGTACAGAACACTGAAGCTTTCTTT. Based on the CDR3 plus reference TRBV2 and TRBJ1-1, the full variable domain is EPEVTQTPSHQVTQMGQEVILRCVPISNHLYFYWYRQILGQKVEFLVSFYNNEISEKSEIFDDQFSVERPDGSNFTLKIRSTKLEDSAMYFCASKVQNTEAFFGQGTRLTVV.

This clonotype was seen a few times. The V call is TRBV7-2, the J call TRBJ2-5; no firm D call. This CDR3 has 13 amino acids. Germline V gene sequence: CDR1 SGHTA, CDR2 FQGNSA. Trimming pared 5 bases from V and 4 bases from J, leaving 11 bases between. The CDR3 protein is CASSTYRAETQYF. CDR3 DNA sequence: TGTGCCAGCAGCACCTACCGGGCAGAGACCCAGTACTTC.

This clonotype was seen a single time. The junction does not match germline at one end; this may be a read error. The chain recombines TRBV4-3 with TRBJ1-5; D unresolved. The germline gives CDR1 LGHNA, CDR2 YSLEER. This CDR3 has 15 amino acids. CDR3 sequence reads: CASRQPDRYLQPQHF. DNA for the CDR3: TGCGCCAGCCGCCAACCGGACCGGTATCTTCAGCCCCAGCATTTT.

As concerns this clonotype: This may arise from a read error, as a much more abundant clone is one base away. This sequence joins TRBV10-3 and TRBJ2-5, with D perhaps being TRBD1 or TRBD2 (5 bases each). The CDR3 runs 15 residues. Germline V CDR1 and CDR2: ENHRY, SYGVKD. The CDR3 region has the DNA TGTTCCATCAGAGAGTGGGGGAGTGGGCAAGAGACCCAGTACTTC. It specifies CSIREWGSGQETQYF.

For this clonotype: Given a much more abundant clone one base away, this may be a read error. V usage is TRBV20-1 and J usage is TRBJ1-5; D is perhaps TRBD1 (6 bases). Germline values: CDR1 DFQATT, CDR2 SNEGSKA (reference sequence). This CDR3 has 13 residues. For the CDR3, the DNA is TGCAGCCTTCAGACGGGAGGGGGTCAGCCCCAGCATTTT. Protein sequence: CSLQTGGGQPQHF.

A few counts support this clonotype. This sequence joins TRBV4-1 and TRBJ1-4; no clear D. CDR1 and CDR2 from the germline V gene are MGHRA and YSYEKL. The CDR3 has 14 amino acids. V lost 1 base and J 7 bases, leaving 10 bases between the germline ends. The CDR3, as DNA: TGCGCCAGCAGCCAAGTGGGGTCCGGTGAAAAACTGTTTTTT. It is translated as CASSQVGSGEKLFF.

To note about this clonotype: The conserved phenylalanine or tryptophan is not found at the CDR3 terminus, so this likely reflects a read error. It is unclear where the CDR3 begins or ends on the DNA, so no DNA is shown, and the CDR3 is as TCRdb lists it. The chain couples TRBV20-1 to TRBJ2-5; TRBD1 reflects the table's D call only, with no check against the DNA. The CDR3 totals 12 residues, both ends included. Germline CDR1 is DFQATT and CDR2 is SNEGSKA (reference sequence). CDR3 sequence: CSATPPTGGMYY.

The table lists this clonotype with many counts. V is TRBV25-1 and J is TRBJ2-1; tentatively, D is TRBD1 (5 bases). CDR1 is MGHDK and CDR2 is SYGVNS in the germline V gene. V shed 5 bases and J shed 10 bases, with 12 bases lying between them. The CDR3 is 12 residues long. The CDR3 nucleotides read TGTGCCAGCAGTAATGGGGCACCCGAGCAGTTCTTC. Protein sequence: CASSNGAPEQFF. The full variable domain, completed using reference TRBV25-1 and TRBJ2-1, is EADIYQTPRYLVIGTGKKITLECSQTMGHDKMYWYQQDPGMELHLIHYSYGVNSTEKGDLSSESTVSRIRTEHFPLTLESARPSHTSQYLCASSNGAPEQFFGPGTRLTVL.

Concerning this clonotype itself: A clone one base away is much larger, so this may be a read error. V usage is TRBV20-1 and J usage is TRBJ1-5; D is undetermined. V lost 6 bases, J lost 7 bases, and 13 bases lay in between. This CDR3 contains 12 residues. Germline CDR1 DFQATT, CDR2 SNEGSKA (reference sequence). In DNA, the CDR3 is TGCAGTGCCTCCGGAGGGCCCCAGCCCCAGCATTTT. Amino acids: CSASGGPQPQHF.

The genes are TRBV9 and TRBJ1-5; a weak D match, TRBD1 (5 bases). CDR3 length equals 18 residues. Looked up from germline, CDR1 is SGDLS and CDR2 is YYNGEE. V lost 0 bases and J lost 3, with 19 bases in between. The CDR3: CASSVGAKETDSNQPQHF. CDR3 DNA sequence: TGTGCCAGCAGCGTAGGGGCTAAAGAGACAGACTCCAATCAGCCCCAGCATTTT.

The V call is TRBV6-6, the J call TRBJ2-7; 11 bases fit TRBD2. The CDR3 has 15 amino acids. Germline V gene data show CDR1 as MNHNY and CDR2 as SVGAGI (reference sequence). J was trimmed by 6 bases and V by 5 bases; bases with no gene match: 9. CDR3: CASSPIRLAGLEQYF. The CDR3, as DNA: TGTGCCAGCAGTCCCATCCGACTAGCGGGACTCGAGCAGTACTTC.

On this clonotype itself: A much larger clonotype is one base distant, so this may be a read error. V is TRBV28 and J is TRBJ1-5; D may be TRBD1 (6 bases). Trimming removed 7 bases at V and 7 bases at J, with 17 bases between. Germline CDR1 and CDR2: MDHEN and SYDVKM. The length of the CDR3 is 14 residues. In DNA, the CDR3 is TGTGCCAGCAACTTAAACAGGGTCGGCCAGCCCCAGCATTTT. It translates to CASNLNRVGQPQHF.

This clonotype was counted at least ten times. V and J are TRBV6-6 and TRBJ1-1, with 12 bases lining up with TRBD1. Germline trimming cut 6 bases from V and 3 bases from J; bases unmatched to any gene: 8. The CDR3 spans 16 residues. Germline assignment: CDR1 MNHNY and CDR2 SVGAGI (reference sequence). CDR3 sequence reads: CASRSGQGALDTEAFF. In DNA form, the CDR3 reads TGTGCCAGCAGGTCGGGACAGGGGGCACTAGACACTGAAGCTTTCTTT.

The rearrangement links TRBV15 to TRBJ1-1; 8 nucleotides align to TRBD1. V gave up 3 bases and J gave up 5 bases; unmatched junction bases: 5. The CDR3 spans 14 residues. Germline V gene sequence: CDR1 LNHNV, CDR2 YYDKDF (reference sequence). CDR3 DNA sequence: TGTGCCACCAGCAGGGACAGGGATGGTACTGAAGCTTTCTTT. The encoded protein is CATSRDRDGTEAFF.

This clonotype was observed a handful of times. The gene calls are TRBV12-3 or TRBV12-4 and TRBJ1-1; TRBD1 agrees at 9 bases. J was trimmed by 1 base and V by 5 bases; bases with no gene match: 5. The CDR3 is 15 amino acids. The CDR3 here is CASSLKGQGNTEAFF. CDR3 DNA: TGTGCCAGCAGTCTAAAGGGACAGGGGAACACTGAAGCTTTCTTT.

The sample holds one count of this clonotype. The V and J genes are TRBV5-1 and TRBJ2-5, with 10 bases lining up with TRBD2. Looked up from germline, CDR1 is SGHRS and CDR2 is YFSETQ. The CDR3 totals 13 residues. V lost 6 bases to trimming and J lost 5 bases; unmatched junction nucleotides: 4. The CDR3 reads CASKAGGPETQYF. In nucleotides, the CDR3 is TGCGCCAGCAAAGCGGGAGGGCCGGAGACCCAGTACTTC. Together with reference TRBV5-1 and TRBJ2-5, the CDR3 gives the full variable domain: KAGVTQTPRYLIKTRGQQVTLSCSPISGHRSVSWYQQTPGQGLQFLFEYFSETQRNKGNFPGRFSGRQFSNSRSEMNVSTLELGDSALYLCASKAGGPETQYFGPGTRLLVL.

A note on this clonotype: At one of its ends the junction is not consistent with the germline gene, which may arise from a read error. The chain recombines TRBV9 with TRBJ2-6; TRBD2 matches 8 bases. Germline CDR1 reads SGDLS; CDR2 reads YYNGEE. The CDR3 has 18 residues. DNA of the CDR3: TGTGCCAGCAGCAGAAAGCGGGAGTCACCATCTGGGGCCAACGTCCCGACTTTC. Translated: CASSRKRESPSGANVPTF.

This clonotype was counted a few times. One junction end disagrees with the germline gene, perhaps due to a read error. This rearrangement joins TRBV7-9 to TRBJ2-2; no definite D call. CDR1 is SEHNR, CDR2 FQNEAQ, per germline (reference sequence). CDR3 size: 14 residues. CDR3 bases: TGCGCCAGCAGCCAAGATGCTGTCTTGGGGGAGCTGTTTTTT. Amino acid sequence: CASSQDAVLGELFF.

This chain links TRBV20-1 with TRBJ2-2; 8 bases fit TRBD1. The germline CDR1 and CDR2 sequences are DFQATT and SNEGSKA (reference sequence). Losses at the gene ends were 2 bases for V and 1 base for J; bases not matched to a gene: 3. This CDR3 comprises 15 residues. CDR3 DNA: TGCAGTGCTAGAATCGGGACAGGGAACACCGGGGAGCTGTTTTTT. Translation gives CSARIGTGNTGELFF.